This T cell receptor beta chain was identified in a study of blood T cell repertoires in COVID-19. As processed by the authors: How many nucleated cells were present was estimated from reference gene primer amplification. Measured with immunoSEQ multiplex PCR; TCRdb has only the in-frame clones, and not every one. Clone size and the V and J calls come from that table; the DNA yielded D and trimming. The table records roughly 260,000 clones, about nine tenths of them present only once. Sample: peripheral blood. This sequence originates from a man aged 35 to 55 who had recovered from COVID-19.

The CDR3 nucleotides are TGTGCCAGCAGCTTCGCAGGGGGCTCTAGCTCCTACAATGAGCAGTTCTTC. Translated, it gives CASSFAGGSSSYNEQFF. This chain connects TRBV7-9 to TRBJ2-1, with 8 bases that match TRBD1. CDR3 length equals 17 residues. The germline CDR1 and CDR2 sequences are SEHNR and FQNEAQ (reference sequence). V gave up 3 bases and J gave up 0 bases; unmatched junction bases: 7. Full variable domain (outside the CDR3, taken from reference TRBV7-9 and TRBJ2-1): DTGVSQNPRHKITKRGQNVTFRCDPISEHNRLYWYRQTLGQGPEFLTYFQNEAQLEKSRLLSDRFSAERPKGSFSTLEIQRTEQGDSAMYLCASSFAGGSSSYNEQFFGPGTRLTVL.